This record concerns one T cell receptor (beta chain) sequence. Its cognate antigen is unknown. The data were taken from a study of T cell responses to AZD1222 COVID-19 vaccine. Study results and limitations: At baseline, seropositivity was found in only 5 to 7 AZD1222 recipients.

The germline CDR1 and CDR2 sequences are MNHEY and SMNVEV (reference sequence). The V and J ends lost 3 bases and 3 bases, in that order; junction bases with no gene match: 1. This CDR3 has 13 residues. Data came from immunoSEQ multiplex PCR; TCRdb stores just in-frame clones and leaves some out. This sample has about 18,000 clones, with roughly 76% found just once. Pooling of second doses given at about 4 or about 12 weeks was done. This receptor was obtained from an adult who received the AZD1222 COVID-19 vaccine. The chain carries TRBV27 and TRBJ2-7; 8 bases line up with TRBD1. This specimen was peripheral blood, taken 28 days after the second AZD1222 dose. For the CDR3, the DNA is TGTGCCAGCAGTTTCACAGGGGGCTACGAGCAGTACTTC. Its translation: CASSFTGGYEQYF.